This is a list of T cell receptor beta chains from one sample in a study of T-cell memory formation after mild COVID-19. TCRdb analysed the 5' RACE reads with MiXCR anew, one entry per CDR3 protein. Here the sample spans a few hundred thousand distinct CDR3 sequences, 20% to 25% being singletons. Sequences were obtained from PBMCs or a T cell subset sorted from them (not recorded which). These receptors were taken from a man aged 18 to 30 who had mild COVID-19 (a few samples of this study predate the infection). Cell type and time point are not known. CDR3s include the opening cysteine and the closing phenylalanine or tryptophan. D genes are given only for firm matches. Clone size appears in some rows only: once, few, many, or a class for an expanded clone.

14	.	TRBD1	TRBV6-5	TRBJ1-1	TGTGCCGCCATGACAGGGGCCATGAACACTGAAGCTTTCTTT	CAAMTGAMNTEAFF
13	.	.	TRBV24-1	TRBJ2-5	TGTGCCACCAGTGACAGGCCCGATGAGACCCAGTACTTC	CATSDRPDETQYF
16	.	.	TRBV11-2	TRBJ2-1	TGTGCCAGCAGCTTTCTCCGGGACTCGGGCCACAATGAGCAGTTCTTC	CASSFLRDSGHNEQFF
18	few	TRBD2	TRBV4-3	TRBJ2-1	TGCGCCAGCAGCCAAGGGGATAGCGGGGGGGCTTCCTACAATGAGCAGTTCTTC	CASSQGDSGGASYNEQFF
17	many	TRBD2	TRBV5-8	TRBJ2-3	TGTGCCAGCAGCTCCTCGGGAGGGCCCGAACGCACAGATACGCAGTATTTT	CASSSSGGPERTDTQYF
14	few	.	TRBV12-3/TRBV12-4	TRBJ2-7	TGTGCCAGCAGTTTTGGGGCAGGGGCATACGAGCAGTACTTC	CASSFGAGAYEQYF
13	few	.	TRBV12-3/TRBV12-4	TRBJ1-1	TGTGCCAGCGACTCCGGGGCGTACACTGAAGCTTTCTTT	CASDSGAYTEAFF
16	.	.	TRBV10-3	TRBJ2-3	TGTGCCATCAGTGAGTCGACGGGGAAGGGCACAGATACGCAGTATTTT	CAISESTGKGTDTQYF
17	few	TRBD2	TRBV7-2	TRBJ2-4	TGTGCCAGCAGCCTTGGGACTAGCGGGGGGGCAAGCAACATTCAGTACTTC	CASSLGTSGGASNIQYF
15	once	.	TRBV12-3/TRBV12-4	TRBJ2-7	TGTGCCAGCAGTTTCGGACCGAATGGGGGCTACGAGCAGTACTTC	CASSFGPNGGYEQYF
12	.	.	TRBV6-5	TRBJ1-2	TGTGCCAGCGGGGGACTGACCGAGAGCTACACCTTC	CASGGLTESYTF
14	few	.	TRBV12-3/TRBV12-4	TRBJ1-5	TGTGCCAGCAGTCCAAGGCAGGGATATCAGCCCCAGCATTTT	CASSPRQGYQPQHF
13	few	.	TRBV4-2	TRBJ1-2	TGTGCCAGCAGCGTGGGACCATCCTATGGCTACACCTTC	CASSVGPSYGYTF
15	.	TRBD1	TRBV6-5	TRBJ2-1	TGTGCCAGCAGAACTCCGCACGGACAGGGAGATGAGCAGTTCTTC	CASRTPHGQGDEQFF
14	.	.	TRBV5-6	TRBJ2-5	TGTGCCAGCAGCCCGGCCCACCTTCAAGAGACCCAGTACTTC	CASSPAHLQETQYF
18	few	TRBD1	TRBV6-2/TRBV6-3	TRBJ2-1	TGTGCCAGCAGTTTCTATTTCGCCGGGACAGGCCTCGGCGATGAGCAGTTCTTC	CASSFYFAGTGLGDEQFF
14	few	TRBD1	TRBV12-3/TRBV12-4	TRBJ1-1	TGTGCCAGCACCAGAGGACAGGCGAACACTGAAGCTTTCTTT	CASTRGQANTEAFF